This TCR beta chain originates from a study of shared clonotypes between healthy human individuals (TCRdb year 2020). For the wider study: A couple of women and a few men aged 18 to 49 years were included in the cohort. Blood TCR repertoires of five healthy adults were deeply sequenced to estimate repertoire size and the extent of clonotype sharing between individuals. To increase sequencing depth and limit assay-specific biases, different laboratories used diverse techniques to prepare libraries and sequence TCR repertoires. For each donor, CD4 naive and CD4 memory were each given three plates, CD8 naive was given two plates, and CD8 memory was given one plate. Per donor, leukapheresis produced somewhere between about 0.9 and 9.5 billion PBMCs. Overall study results and their limits: Naive subsets generally had larger estimated clonotype richness than memory subsets did. The small number of donors limited the genetic and exposure-history diversity represented. Across several donors, about 5% of naive CD4, roughly 3.8% of naive CD8, under 2.5% of memory CD4, and roughly 0.41% of memory CD8 clonotypes were shared. Pairwise subsampling led to the expectation that sequencing depth would affect the degree of clonotype sharing among donors. Rarefaction of sorted-subset datasets indicated incomplete sequencing despite the large sequencing depth. Clonotypes shared by all four sorted-subset donors showed higher generation probabilities than non-shared clonotypes. Sampling was restricted to blood, and TCR repertoires in tissues likely differ from the TCR repertoires found in blood.

A word on this clone: The specificity of this receptor is unknown. No base-level quality is on record; no much larger clone is a single base apart. This sample includes further DNA sequences coding for the same CDR3.

CD8 naive samples were CD45RO-negative cells positively selected for CCR7, giving a CD45RA+CCR7+ population that excluded TemRA cells. The donors were healthy, HIV-negative adults who had no recently reported acute infections or vaccinations. Every donor was a Caucasian adult residing in Nashville, Tennessee, USA. After blood collection by leukapheresis, PBMCs were isolated using Ficoll-Histopaque density gradient centrifugation and then cryopreserved in the vapor phase of liquid nitrogen. Analytical flow cytometry was used to check the purity and quantity of each magnetically sorted T cell population. Each sorted fraction had its genomic DNA isolated and then quantified by UV absorbance on a Nanodrop 2000c. TCR CDR3 regions were amplified from genomic DNA by multiplex PCR using the deep immunoSEQ assay. Extracted genomic DNA from each cell subset was spread evenly across all wells of several immunoSEQ 96-well plates, with each plate serving as a replicate. For sorted subsets, each replicate PCR was loaded with around 200 ng genomic DNA, equivalent to about 33,000 T cell genomes. Purified libraries were quantified with a Qubit 3.0 fluorometer, sized on a Bioanalyzer 2100, and re-quantified with the KAPA Library Quantification kit. Every immunoSEQ 96-well plate was sequenced on a separate single-read 150-cycle Illumina NextSeq 550 flow cell. The study's processing was this. Because only junctional sequences without quality scores were contained in the immunoSEQ output, filtering matching that applied to full-length reads could not be performed. To assign V/J genes and CDR3, sequences were annotated against IMGT germline references using PyIR, a Python wrapper for IgBLAST v1.9. Reads were removed for weak V/J assignments (E-value above 1e-6), missing CDR3, stop codons, out-of-frame junctions, or ambiguous translated residues. V3J clonotypes were defined by identical inferred V gene, J gene, and CDR3 amino acid sequence. To compute the percentage overlap between repertoires, the number of shared unique clonotypes was divided by the size of the smaller repertoire. Repertoire richness was assessed with RTK rarefaction, the Chao1 estimator, and Recon v2.1 estimates of unobserved clonotypes. OLGA was used to compute generation probabilities for all TCRbeta clonotypes that the gDNA method yielded from four donors. Sourced from immuneACCESS, this table was stored by TCRdb with only in-frame sequences that have V and J called. A share of the clones is absent; for the studies checked, an unresolved V gene accounts for under half, and the remainder has no known explanation. That table is the source of V, J and clone size, and D and trimming were worked out from the DNA. For this sample there are a few million clones; just over 90% appear just once. Clones ranked in the top ten supply more than 1.5% of the sample.

Source material: naive CD8+ T cells from PBMCs. Interpreted using the paper, the cell subset or site label stands for: CD45RA+CCR7+. This clonotype was obtained from a man younger than 35 in good health. Some clones in this sample may be carry-over from other donors' samples.

The CDR3: CASSPGRDYEQYF. DNA sequence: TGTGCCAGCAGCCCTGGACGGGACTACGAGCAGTACTTC. The rearranged segments are TRBV5-4 and TRBJ2-7, and TRBD2 may be the D gene, going by 5 matching bases. Relative to germline, V is 4 bases shorter and J is 3 bases shorter, with 11 bases between their ends. The CDR3 spans 13 residues, from the cysteine through the phenylalanine. Just CDR3 DNA is preserved here, 39 bases in frame from base 1. The germline V gene (reference sequence) gives CDR1 as SGHNT and CDR2 as YYREEE.